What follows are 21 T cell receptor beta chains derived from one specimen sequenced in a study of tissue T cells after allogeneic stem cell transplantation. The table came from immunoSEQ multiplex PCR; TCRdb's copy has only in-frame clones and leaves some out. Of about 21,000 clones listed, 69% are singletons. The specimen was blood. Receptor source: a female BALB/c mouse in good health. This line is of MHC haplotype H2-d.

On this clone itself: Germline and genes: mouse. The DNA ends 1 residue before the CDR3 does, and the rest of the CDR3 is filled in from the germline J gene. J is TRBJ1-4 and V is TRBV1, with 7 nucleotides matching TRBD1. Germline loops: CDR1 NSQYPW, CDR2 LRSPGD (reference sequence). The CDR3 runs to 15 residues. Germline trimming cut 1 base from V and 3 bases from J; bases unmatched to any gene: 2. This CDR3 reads CTCSAAQGANERLFF. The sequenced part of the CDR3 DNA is TGCACCTGCAGTGCAGCCCAGGGGGCCAACGAAAGATTATTT. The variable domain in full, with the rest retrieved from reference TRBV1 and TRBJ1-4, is VTLLEQNPRWRLVPRGQAVNLRCILKNSQYPWMSWYQQDLQKQLQWLFTLRSPGDKEVKSLPGADYLATRVTDTELRLQVANMSQGRTLYCTCSAAQGANERLFFGHGTKLSVL.

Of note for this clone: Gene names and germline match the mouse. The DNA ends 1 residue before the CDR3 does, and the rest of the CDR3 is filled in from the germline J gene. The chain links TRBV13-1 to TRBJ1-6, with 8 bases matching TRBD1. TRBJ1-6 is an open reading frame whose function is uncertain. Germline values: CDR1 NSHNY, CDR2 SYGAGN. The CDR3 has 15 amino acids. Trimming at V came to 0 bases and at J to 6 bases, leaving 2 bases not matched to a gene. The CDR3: CASSDARGLNSPLYF. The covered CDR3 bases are TGTGCCAGCAGTGATGCCAGGGGGCTTAATTCGCCCCTCTAC.

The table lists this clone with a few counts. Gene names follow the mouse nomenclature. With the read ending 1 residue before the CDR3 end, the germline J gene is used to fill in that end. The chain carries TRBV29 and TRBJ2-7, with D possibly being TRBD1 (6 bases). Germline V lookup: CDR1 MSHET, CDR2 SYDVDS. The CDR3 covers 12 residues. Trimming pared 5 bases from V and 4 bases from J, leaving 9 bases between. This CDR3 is CASSPGTYEQYF. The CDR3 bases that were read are TGTGCTAGCAGTCCAGGGACATATGAACAGTAC. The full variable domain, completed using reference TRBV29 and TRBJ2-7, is DMKVTQMPRYLIKRMGENVLLECGQDMSHETMYWYRQDPGLGLQLIYISYDVDSNSEGDIPKGYRVSRKKREHFSLILDSAKTNQTSVYFCASSPGTYEQYFGPGTRLTVL.

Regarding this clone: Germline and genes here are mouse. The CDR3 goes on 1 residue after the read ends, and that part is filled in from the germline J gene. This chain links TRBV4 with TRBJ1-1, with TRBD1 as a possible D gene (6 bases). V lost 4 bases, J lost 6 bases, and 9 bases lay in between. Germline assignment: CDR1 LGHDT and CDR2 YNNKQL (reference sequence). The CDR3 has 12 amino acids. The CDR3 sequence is CASSFTGSEVFF. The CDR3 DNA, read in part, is TGTGCCAGCAGCTTTACAGGGTCAGAAGTCTTC.

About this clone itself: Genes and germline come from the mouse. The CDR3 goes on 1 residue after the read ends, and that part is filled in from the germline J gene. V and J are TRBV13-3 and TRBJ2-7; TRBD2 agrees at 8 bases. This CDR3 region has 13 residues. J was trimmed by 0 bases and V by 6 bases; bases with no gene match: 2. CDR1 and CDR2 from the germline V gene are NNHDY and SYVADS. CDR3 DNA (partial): TGTGCCAGCACTGGGGGGCTCTCCTATGAACAGTAC. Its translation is CASTGGLSYEQY. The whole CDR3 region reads CASTGGLSYEQYF.

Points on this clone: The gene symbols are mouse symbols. The CDR3: CASTGASQNTLYF. The part of the CDR3 DNA that was read is TGTGCCAGCACAGGGGCTAGTCAAAACACCTTGTAC. This sequence joins TRBV13-3 and TRBJ2-4; TRBD1 is a possible D gene (6 bases). The read terminates 1 residue ahead of where the CDR3 ends, so the germline J gene completes it. CDR1 and CDR2 from the germline V gene are NNHDY and SYVADS. V lost 6 bases and J 0 bases, leaving 8 bases between the germline ends. The CDR3 runs 13 residues.

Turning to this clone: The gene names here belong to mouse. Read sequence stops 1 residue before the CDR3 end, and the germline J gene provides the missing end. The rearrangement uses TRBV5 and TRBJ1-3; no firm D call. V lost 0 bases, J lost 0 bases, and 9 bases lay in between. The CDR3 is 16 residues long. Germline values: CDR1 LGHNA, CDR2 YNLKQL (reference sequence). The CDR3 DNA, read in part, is TGTGCCAGCAGCCAAGAACCCCAGATTTCTGGAAATACGCTCTAT. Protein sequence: CASSQEPQISGNTLY. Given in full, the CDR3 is CASSQEPQISGNTLYF.

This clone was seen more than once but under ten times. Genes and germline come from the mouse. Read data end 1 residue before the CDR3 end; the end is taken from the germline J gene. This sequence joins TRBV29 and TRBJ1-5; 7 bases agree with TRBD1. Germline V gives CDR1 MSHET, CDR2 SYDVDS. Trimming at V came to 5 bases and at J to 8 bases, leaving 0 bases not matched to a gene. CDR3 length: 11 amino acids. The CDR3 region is CASSTGEAPLF. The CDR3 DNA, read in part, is TGTGCTAGCAGTACAGGGGAGGCTCCGCTT.

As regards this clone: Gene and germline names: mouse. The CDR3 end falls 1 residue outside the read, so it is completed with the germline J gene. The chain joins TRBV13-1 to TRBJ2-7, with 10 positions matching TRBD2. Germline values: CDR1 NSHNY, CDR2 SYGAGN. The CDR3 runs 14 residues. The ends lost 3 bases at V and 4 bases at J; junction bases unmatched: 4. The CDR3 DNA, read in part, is TGTGCCAGCAGTGGCGACTGGGGGGTTTATGAACAGTAC. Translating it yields CASSGDWGVYEQY. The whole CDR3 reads CASSGDWGVYEQYF.

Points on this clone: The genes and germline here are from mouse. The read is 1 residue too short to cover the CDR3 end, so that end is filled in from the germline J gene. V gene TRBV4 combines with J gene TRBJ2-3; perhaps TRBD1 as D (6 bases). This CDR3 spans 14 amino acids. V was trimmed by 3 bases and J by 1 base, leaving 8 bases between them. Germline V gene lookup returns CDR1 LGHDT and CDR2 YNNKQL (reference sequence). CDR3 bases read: TGTGCCAGCAGCTACAGGGGAGGTGCAGAAACGCTGTAT. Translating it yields CASSYRGGAETLY. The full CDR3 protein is CASSYRGGAETLYF.

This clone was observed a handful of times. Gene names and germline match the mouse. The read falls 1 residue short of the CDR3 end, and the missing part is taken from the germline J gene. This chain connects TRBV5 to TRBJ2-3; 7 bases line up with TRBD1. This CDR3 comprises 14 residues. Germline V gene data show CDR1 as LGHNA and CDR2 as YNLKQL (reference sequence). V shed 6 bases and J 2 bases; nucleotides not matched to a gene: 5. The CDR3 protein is CASSDRDFAETLYF. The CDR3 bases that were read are TGTGCCAGCAGTGACAGGGATTTTGCAGAAACGCTGTAT.

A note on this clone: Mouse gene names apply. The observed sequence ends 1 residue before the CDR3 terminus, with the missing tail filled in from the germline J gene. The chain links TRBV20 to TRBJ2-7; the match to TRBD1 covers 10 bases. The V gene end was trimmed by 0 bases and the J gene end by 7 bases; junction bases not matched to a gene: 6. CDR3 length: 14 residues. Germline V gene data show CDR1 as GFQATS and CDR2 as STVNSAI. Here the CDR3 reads CGARERTGGGEQYF. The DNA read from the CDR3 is TGTGGTGCTAGGGAACGGACAGGGGGAGGGGAACAGTAC.

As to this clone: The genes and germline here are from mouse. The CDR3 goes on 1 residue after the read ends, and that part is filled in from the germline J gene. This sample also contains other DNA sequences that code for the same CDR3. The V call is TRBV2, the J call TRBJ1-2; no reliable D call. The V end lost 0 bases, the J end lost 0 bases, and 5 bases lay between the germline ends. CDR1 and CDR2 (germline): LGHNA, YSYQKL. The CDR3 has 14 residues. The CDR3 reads CASSQDRANSDYTF. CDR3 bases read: TGTGCCAGCAGCCAAGACCGAGCAAACTCCGACTACACC.

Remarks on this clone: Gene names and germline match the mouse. The part of the CDR3 DNA that was read is TGTGCCAGCGGTGAACAGGGGAAGGGCGAAAGATTATTT. Protein product: CASGEQGKGERLF. The whole CDR3 sequence is CASGEQGKGERLFF. The chain is built from TRBV13-2 and TRBJ1-4, with 7 bases identical to TRBD1. The CDR3 goes on 1 residue after the read ends, and that part is filled in from the germline J gene. The CDR3 is made up of 14 amino acids. V shed 2 bases, J shed 7 bases, and the junction held 5 bases outside the gene matches. Germline lookup yields CDR1 NNHNN and CDR2 SYGAGS (reference sequence).

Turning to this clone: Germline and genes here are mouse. The CDR3 loop reads CASRGTTSQNTLYF. The part of the CDR3 DNA that was read is TGTGCCAGCAGAGGGACAACTAGTCAAAACACCTTGTAC. This rearrangement joins TRBV19 to TRBJ2-4; D may be TRBD1 (6 bases). The read comes to an end 1 residue before the CDR3 does, leaving the germline J gene to fill in the end. The V gene lost 5 bases and the J gene lost 0 bases, with 10 bases spanning the gap. The CDR3 loop spans 14 amino acids. CDR1 is FNHDT, CDR2 SITEND, per germline (reference sequence).

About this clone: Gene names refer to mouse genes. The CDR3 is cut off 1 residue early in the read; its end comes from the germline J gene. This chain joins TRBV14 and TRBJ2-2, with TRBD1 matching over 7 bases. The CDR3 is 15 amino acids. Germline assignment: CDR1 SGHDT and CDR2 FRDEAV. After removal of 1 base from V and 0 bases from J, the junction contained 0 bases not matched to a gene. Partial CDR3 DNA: TGTGCCAGCAGTTTCGACAGGGCAAACACCGGGCAGCTCTAC. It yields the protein CASSFDRANTGQLY. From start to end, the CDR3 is CASSFDRANTGQLYF.

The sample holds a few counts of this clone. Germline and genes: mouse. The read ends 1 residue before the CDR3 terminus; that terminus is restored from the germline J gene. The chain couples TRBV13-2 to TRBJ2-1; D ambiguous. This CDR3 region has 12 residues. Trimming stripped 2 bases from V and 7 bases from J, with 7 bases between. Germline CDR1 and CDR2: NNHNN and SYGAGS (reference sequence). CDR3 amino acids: CASGDVRAEQFF. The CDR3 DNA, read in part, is TGTGCCAGCGGTGACGTGAGGGCTGAGCAGTTC.

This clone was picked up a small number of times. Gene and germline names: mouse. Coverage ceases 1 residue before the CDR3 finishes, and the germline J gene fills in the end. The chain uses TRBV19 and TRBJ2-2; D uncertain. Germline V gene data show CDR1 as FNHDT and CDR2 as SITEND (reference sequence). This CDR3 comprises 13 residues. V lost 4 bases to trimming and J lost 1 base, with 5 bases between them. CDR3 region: CASSPQNTGQLYF. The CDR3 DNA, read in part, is TGTGCCAGCAGTCCTCAAAACACCGGGCAGCTCTAC.

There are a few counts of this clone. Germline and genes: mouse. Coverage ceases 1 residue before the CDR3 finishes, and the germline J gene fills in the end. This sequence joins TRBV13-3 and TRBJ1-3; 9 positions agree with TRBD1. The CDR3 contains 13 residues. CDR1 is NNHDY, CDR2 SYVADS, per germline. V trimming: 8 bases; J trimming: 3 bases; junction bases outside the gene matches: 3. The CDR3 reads CASTGGFGNTLYF. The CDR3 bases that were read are TGTGCCAGTACAGGGGGCTTTGGAAATACGCTCTAT.

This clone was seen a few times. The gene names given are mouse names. The sequenced part of the CDR3 DNA is TGTGCCAGCAGCCAAGATGGGCAGTTTGAACAGTAC. Its protein product is CASSQDGQFEQY. The whole CDR3 sequence reads CASSQDGQFEQYF. The chain employs TRBV2 and TRBJ2-7, with D unresolved. The sequence runs out 1 residue before the end of the CDR3; the remainder is reconstructed from the germline J gene. The V end was cut by 0 bases, the J end by 6 bases, with 9 bases between. Germline CDR1 is LGHNA and CDR2 is YSYQKL. CDR3 length equals 13 residues.

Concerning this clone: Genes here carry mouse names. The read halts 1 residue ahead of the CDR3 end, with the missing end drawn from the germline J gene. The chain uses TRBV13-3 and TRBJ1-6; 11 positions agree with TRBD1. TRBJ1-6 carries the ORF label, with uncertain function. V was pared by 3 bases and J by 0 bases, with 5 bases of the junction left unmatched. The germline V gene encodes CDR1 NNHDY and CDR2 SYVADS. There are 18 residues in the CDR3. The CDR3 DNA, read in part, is TGTGCCAGCAGTGCCGGGACAGGGGGGAATTCCTATAATTCGCCCCTCTAC. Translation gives CASSAGTGGNSYNSPLY. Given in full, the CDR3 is CASSAGTGGNSYNSPLYF.